This T cell receptor (beta chain) was sequenced for a study of T-cell reconstitution after alpha-beta-depleted transplantation in children. General study results and limits: About two months after transplant, alpha-beta T cells reportedly came from several hundred expanded graft clones.

Unique molecular identifiers were used to barcode this TCRbeta library. TCRdb called the PCR reads again in MiXCR, with one record for every CDR3 protein. The data hold 800,000 to 1,000,000 distinct CDR3 sequences, with under 30% observed a single time. The V end was cut by 5 bases, the J end by 1 base, with 10 bases between. This CDR3 region has 14 residues. Germline V gives CDR1 SSHAT, CDR2 FNYEAQ (reference sequence). This clonotype was detected only once. What it binds is not known. Here the sequenced sample was PBMCs, mostly from graft donor cells, taken 360 days after TCRalphabeta/CD19-depleted stem cell transplant. The genes are TRBV7-7 and TRBJ2-3; D remains ambiguous. The TCR originated in a boy under three years old who had a stem cell transplant for SCID, so the T cells may come from the graft donor. In DNA form, the CDR3 reads TGTGCCAGCAGCCGATTAAGGGGCACAGATACGCAGTATTTT. Protein product: CASSRLRGTDTQYF.